This T cell receptor (beta chain) came from a study of naive and memory T cell subsets. The beta constant-region primer was an equimolar mix of two oligonucleotides covering TRBC1 and TRBC2. Ligated cDNA was amplified by four rounds of PCR with nested alpha and beta constant-region primers and SP2. One entry per CDR3 protein results from TCRdb running MiXCR on the UMI-ligation and nested PCR reads. The profile shows over 110,000 distinct CDR3 sequences, approximately 21% of them singletons. Findings and limits, study-wide: Especially in CD8 cells, naive repertoires contained a few larger clonotypes, possibly CD45RA-re-expressing memory cells.

V lost 0 bases and J 0 bases, leaving 19 bases between the germline ends. This CDR3 region has 19 residues. CD4 T cells were positively selected, then CD8 T cells from the CD4-negative fraction. Cells stained for CD3, CD4, CD8, CD45RA, CD27 and viability were sorted into four CD45RA/CD27 subsets. This clonotype came up a few times. Its antigen is still unknown. Sequencing was carried out using naive CD8+ T cells from blood. The V and J genes are TRBV12-3 or TRBV12-4 and TRBJ2-3, with TRBD2 as a possible D gene (6 bases). This clonotype was sampled from a human donor in good health. The chain's CDR3 is CASSLASGVLPPSTDTQYF. Written as DNA, the CDR3 is TGTGCCAGCAGTTTAGCTAGCGGAGTACTTCCCCCTAGCACAGATACGCAGTATTTT.